The 21 T cell receptor beta chains below were found in one sample sequenced in a study of T cells in Graves' hyperthyroidism and ophthalmopathy. TCR beta CDR3 sequences were amplified from RNA transcripts. HTBI primers were used for first-round RT-PCR of the TCR CDR3. Via MiXCR, TCRdb re-called the multiplex PCR reads, giving one row per CDR3 protein. The repertoire includes hundreds of thousands of distinct CDR3 sequences, around 20% of them detected once, and 16% sits in the top ten. The sequencing sample was made of blood. The receptors derive from a woman in her forties or fifties with Graves' hyperthyroidism that later progressed to Graves' ophthalmopathy.

This clonotype was seen only a few times. The chain couples TRBV6-1 to TRBJ2-7, with D tentatively TRBD2 (7 bases). The CDR3 loop spans 15 amino acids. Trimming cost V 6 bases and J 0 bases, with 15 bases left between them. Germline V gene lookup returns CDR1 MNHNS and CDR2 SASEGT. Here the CDR3 DNA reads TGTGCCAGCAGCATGGGGGGGGCTAGCTCCTACGAGCAGTACTTC. Protein product: CASSMGGASSYEQYF.

The genes are TRBV10-3 and TRBJ1-1, with D unclear. The CDR3 has 14 amino acids. Trimming took off 4 bases at V and 7 bases at J, with 16 bases between the two ends. From germline, CDR1 is ENHRY and CDR2 SYGVKD. Here the CDR3 DNA reads TGTGCCATCAGTGGAGGACCTAGCGGGAGTGAAGCTTTCTTT. Translation: CAISGGPSGSEAFF.

The chain joins TRBV5-1 to TRBJ2-2, with 7 bases aligning to TRBD1. The CDR3 totals 15 residues. From germline, CDR1 is SGHRS and CDR2 YFSETQ. The V gene end was trimmed by 0 bases and the J gene end by 5 bases; junction bases not matched to a gene: 4. The CDR3 DNA sequence: TGCGCCAGCAGCTTGGATACAGGGGAGACCGGGGAGCTGTTTTTT. Translation gives CASSLDTGETGELFF.

CDR3 sequence reads: CSARDARGASPLHF. The CDR3, as DNA: TGCAGTGCTAGAGATGCCAGGGGGGCTTCACCCCTCCACTTT. The chain is built from TRBV20-1 and TRBJ1-6; 7 bases are a match to TRBD1. Germline lookup yields CDR1 DFQATT and CDR2 SNEGSKA (reference sequence). V dropped 0 bases and J dropped 9; count of bases not matched to a gene: 5. CDR3 length: 14 residues.

This clonotype was seen ten or more times. The V call is TRBV12-3 or TRBV12-4, the J call TRBJ2-7; D remains ambiguous. Trimming shortened V by 7 bases and J by 0 bases, and 13 bases separated the two germline ends. The CDR3 is 14 residues long. CDR3 nucleotide sequence: TGTGCCAGCAATCCTATGGGGTCCTCCTACGAGCAGTACTTC. Its translation: CASNPMGSSYEQYF.

This clonotype was counted between two and nine times. This chain links TRBV20-1 with TRBJ1-4, with a tentative D call TRBD1 (5 bases). The CDR3 covers 15 residues. The V end lost 7 bases, the J end lost 4 bases, and 19 bases lay between the germline ends. Germline assignment: CDR1 DFQATT and CDR2 SNEGSKA (reference sequence). The CDR3 sequence: CSVKSGGGNNEKLFF. The DNA of the CDR3 is TGCAGTGTCAAATCGGGCGGGGGGAATAATGAAAAACTGTTTTTT.

This clonotype was picked up many times. The chain has TRBV5-5 and TRBJ1-1, with a possible D match to TRBD1 (5 bases). The CDR3 runs to 15 residues. V gave up 6 bases and J gave up 3 bases, with 18 bases separating them. Germline CDR1 reads SGHKS; CDR2 reads YYEKEE (reference sequence). As DNA, the CDR3 is TGTGCCAGCACCAAATACCCGGGACTCCACACTGAAGCTTTCTTT. It specifies CASTKYPGLHTEAFF.

The rearrangement links TRBV30 to TRBJ2-1; the D is unclear. CDR3 size: 18 residues. Per the germline V gene, CDR1 is GTSNPN and CDR2 is SVGIG (reference sequence). V lost 3 bases and J 5 bases, leaving 26 bases between the germline ends. The CDR3 here is CAWRDPFVLLSLHNEQFF. The DNA of the CDR3 is TGTGCCTGGAGGGACCCTTTTGTACTGCTAAGTCTCCACAATGAGCAGTTCTTC.

This clonotype was observed many times. The chain joins TRBV7-8 to TRBJ1-4, with 7 bases identical to TRBD1. This CDR3 spans 15 amino acids. Looked up from germline, CDR1 is SGHVS and CDR2 is FQNEAQ. The J segment lost 3 bases and the V segment lost 3 bases, leaving 4 bases of the junction unmatched. CDR3 in DNA: TGTGCCAGCAGCTTGGATGGGACAGCTAATGAAAAACTGTTTTTT. Amino acids: CASSLDGTANEKLFF.

The V and J genes are TRBV7-2 and TRBJ2-1; TRBD2 might be the D (6 bases). With 2 bases removed from V and 4 bases from J, the gap between germline ends came to 12 bases. There are 15 residues in the CDR3. CDR1 is SGHTA and CDR2 is FQGNSA in the germline V gene. CDR3 nucleotides: TGTGCCAGCAGCTTACTAGCGACGGGTTACAATGAGCAGTTCTTC. Translation: CASSLLATGYNEQFF. The full variable domain, rest sourced from reference TRBV7-2 and TRBJ2-1, is GAGVSQSPSNKVTEKGKDVELRCDPISGHTALYWYRQSLGQGLEFLIYFQGNSAPDKSGLPSDRFSAERTGGSVSTLTIQRTQQEDSAVYLCASSLLATGYNEQFFGPGTRLTVL.

J is TRBJ1-5 and V is TRBV7-9; no definite D call. The length of the CDR3 is 13 residues. The ends were cut back, 1 base at V and 5 bases at J, with 6 bases in the middle. Per germline, CDR1 SEHNR and CDR2 FQNEAQ (reference sequence). CDR3 region: CASSLVQDQPQHF. CDR3 bases: TGTGCCAGCAGCTTAGTCCAGGATCAGCCCCAGCATTTT.

This clonotype was recorded at least ten times. V and J are TRBV15 and TRBJ2-3, with 7 bases fitting TRBD1. Germline-derived CDR1 and CDR2 are LNHNV and YYDKDF (reference sequence). This CDR3 is 16 amino acids long. The ends lost 1 base at V and 4 bases at J; junction bases unmatched: 8. In DNA, the CDR3 is TGTGCCACCAGCAGAGTGACAGGGATACGCCCAGATACGCAGTATTTT. Translating gives CATSRVTGIRPDTQYF.

There are many counts of this clonotype. The chain joins TRBV18 to TRBJ1-2; TRBD1 aligns across 7 bases. Losses at the gene ends were 6 bases for V and 8 bases for J; bases not matched to a gene: 9. The CDR3 runs 13 residues. The V gene's germline CDR1 is KGHSH and CDR2 LQKENI. As DNA, the CDR3 is TGTGCCAGCTCCCCGGGACAGTCTATGGGCTACACCTTC. It codes for CASSPGQSMGYTF.

The genes are TRBV10-1 and TRBJ1-6, with D perhaps TRBD1 (5 bases). Deletions cut 11 bases from V and 10 bases from J, with 24 bases between. CDR3 size: 15 residues. The germline gives CDR1 WNHNN, CDR2 SYGVQD (reference sequence). The CDR3 nucleotides read TGCGCCTGCCAGGTCCGGGGGGGGAGGGAGTCACCCCTCCACTTT. Protein: CACQVRGGRESPLHF.

V and J are TRBV20-1 and TRBJ2-5; TRBD1 matches 11 bases. The germline CDR1 and CDR2 sequences are DFQATT and SNEGSKA (reference sequence). Trimming removed 2 bases from V and 14 bases from J; junction bases left unmatched: 10. This CDR3 is 13 amino acids long. The CDR3 region is CSARLRERTGGYF. For the CDR3, the DNA is TGCAGTGCTAGACTACGAGAAAGGACAGGGGGCTACTTC.

This clonotype has a handful of counts. V is TRBV20-1 and J is TRBJ1-5; D is perhaps TRBD1 (6 bases). There are 12 residues in the CDR3. Per the germline V gene, CDR1 is DFQATT and CDR2 is SNEGSKA (reference sequence). Deletions cut 6 bases from V and 4 bases from J, with 10 bases between. CDR3 loop: CSAAQGNQPQHF. CDR3 coding DNA: TGCAGTGCAGCGCAGGGGAATCAGCCCCAGCATTTT.

Only a few counts were recorded for this clonotype. This rearrangement joins TRBV6-1 to TRBJ1-6, with no clear D. The germline V and J ends were trimmed by 5 bases and 11 bases, with 10 bases remaining between them. The CDR3 runs 12 residues. Germline values: CDR1 MNHNS, CDR2 SASEGT. This CDR3 reads CASSMGNPPLHF. The CDR3 DNA reads TGTGCCAGCAGTATGGGCAATCCACCCCTCCACTTT.

The chain employs TRBV7-9 and TRBJ2-5; no definite D call. Germline assignment: CDR1 SEHNR and CDR2 FQNEAQ (reference sequence). Between the trimmed V and J ends, which lost 1 base and 3 bases, there was a span of 9 bases. The CDR3 spans 14 residues. The CDR3 region is CASSLGTVEETQYF. The CDR3 bases are TGTGCCAGCAGCTTAGGGACGGTGGAAGAGACCCAGTACTTC.

There are a few counts of this clonotype. V usage is TRBV20-1 and J usage is TRBJ1-1; D call uncertain. V lost 0 bases and J 3 bases, leaving 8 bases between the germline ends. Germline V gene sequence: CDR1 DFQATT, CDR2 SNEGSKA (reference sequence). The CDR3 is 13 amino acids. CDR3 nucleotide sequence: TGCAGTGCTAGAGAAGGACGGTACACTGAAGCTTTCTTT. This sequence encodes CSAREGRYTEAFF.

This chain connects TRBV7-8 to TRBJ2-2; D might be TRBD1 (6 bases). CDR1 and CDR2 (germline): SGHVS, FQNEAQ. Trimming cost V 5 bases and J 6 bases, with 13 bases left between them. This CDR3 spans 14 amino acids. The CDR3 bases are TGTGCCAGCAGCCCCATACAGGGCCCCGGGGAGCTGTTTTTT. Translation: CASSPIQGPGELFF.

This clonotype was counted between two and nine times. The chain combines TRBV28 with TRBJ1-2; D might be TRBD1 (6 bases). The CDR3 runs to 17 residues. The V gene lost 2 bases and the J gene lost 0 bases, with 16 bases spanning the gap. CDR1 and CDR2 from the germline V gene are MDHEN and SYDVKM. The chain's CDR3 is CASSLGQLGVSNYGYTF. Written as DNA, the CDR3 is TGTGCCAGCAGTTTAGGACAGTTAGGAGTTTCTAACTATGGCTACACCTTC.